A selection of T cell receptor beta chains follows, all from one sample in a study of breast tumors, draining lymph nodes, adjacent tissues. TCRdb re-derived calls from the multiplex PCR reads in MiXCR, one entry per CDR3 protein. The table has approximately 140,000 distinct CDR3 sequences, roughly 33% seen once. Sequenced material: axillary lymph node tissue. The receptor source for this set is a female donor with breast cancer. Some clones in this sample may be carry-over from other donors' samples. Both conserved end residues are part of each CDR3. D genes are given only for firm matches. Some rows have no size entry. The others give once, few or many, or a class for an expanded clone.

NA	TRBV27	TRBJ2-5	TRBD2	CASSGGTSAPGGTQYF	TGTGCCAGCAGCGGGGGGACTAGCGCCCCCGGGGGGACCCAGTACTTC
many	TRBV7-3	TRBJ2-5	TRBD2	CASSATGTSHETQYF	TGTGCCAGCAGCGCCACCGGGACTAGTCACGAGACCCAGTACTTC
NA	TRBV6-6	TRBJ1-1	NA	CASSDSGVGTEAFF	TGTGCCAGCAGTGACAGTGGGGTAGGCACTGAAGCTTTCTTT
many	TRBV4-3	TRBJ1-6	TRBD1	CASSRLTGVNSPLHF	TGTGCCAGCAGCCGATTGACAGGGGTGAATTCACCCCTCCACTTT
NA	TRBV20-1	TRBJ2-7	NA	CSARVQGYEQYF	TGCAGTGCTAGAGTCCAGGGGTACGAGCAGTACTTC
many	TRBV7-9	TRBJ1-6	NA	CASSLAGTANSPLHF	TGTGCCAGCAGCTTAGCGGGGACGGCTAATTCACCCCTCCACTTT
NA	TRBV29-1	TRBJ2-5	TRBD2	CSSGGAVKTQYF	TGCAGCTCCGGGGGGGCGGTAAAGACCCAGTACTTC
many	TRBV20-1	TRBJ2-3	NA	CSTDKPTDTQYF	TGCAGCACAGACAAGCCCACAGATACGCAGTATTTT
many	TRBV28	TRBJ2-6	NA	CASSLPGDGANVLTF	TGTGCCAGCAGTTTACCGGGAGATGGGGCCAACGTCCTGACTTTC
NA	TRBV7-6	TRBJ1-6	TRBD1	CASSKEGQGGWAPLHF	TGTGCCAGCAGCAAAGAGGGACAGGGTGGTTGGGCACCCCTCCACTTT
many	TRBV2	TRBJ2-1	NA	CATHREPYNEQFF	TGTGCCACCCACAGGGAGCCCTACAATGAGCAGTTCTTC
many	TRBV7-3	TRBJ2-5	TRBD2	CASSAAGTSMETQYF	TGTGCCAGCAGCGCGGCCGGGACTAGCATGGAGACCCAGTACTTC
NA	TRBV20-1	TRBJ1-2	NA	CSAGITNYGSTF	TGCAGTGCCGGCATAACTAACTATGGCTCCACCTTC
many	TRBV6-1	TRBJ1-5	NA	CASSAALGAGESQPQHF	TGTGCCAGCAGTGCTGCCCTGGGGGCAGGGGAAAGTCAGCCCCAGCATTTT
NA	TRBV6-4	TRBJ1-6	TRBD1	CASSASGQGFSPLHF	TGTGCCAGCAGTGCCTCGGGACAGGGCTTCTCGCCCCTCCACTTT
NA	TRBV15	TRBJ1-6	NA	CATSGGYSSYNSPLHF	TGTGCCACCAGCGGCGGGTATAGCTCCTATAATTCACCCCTCCACTTT
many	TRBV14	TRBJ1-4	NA	CASSQGFADYNEKLFF	TGTGCCAGCAGCCAAGGGTTCGCCGATTATAATGAAAAACTGTTTTTT
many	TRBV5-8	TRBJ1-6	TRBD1	CASSLDRGNSPLHF	TGTGCCAGCAGCTTGGACAGGGGGAATTCACCCCTCCACTTT
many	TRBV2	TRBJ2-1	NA	CASSEARGWSYNEQFF	TGTGCCAGCAGTGAAGCCCGGGGGTGGTCCTACAATGAGCAGTTCTTC
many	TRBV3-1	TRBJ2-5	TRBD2	CASSQDHGGAETQYF	TGTGCCAGCAGCCAAGATCACGGGGGGGCAGAGACCCAGTACTTC
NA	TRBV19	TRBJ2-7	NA	CASSIKGVSSYEQYF	TGTGCCAGTAGTATAAAGGGGGTGAGCTCCTACGAGCAGTACTTC
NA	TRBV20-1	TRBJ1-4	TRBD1	CSARDGQGAAKLFF	TGCAGTGCTAGGGATGGACAGGGGGCTGCAAAACTGTTTTTT
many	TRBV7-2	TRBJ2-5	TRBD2	CASSSSGETQYF	TGTGCCAGCAGCTCTAGCGGCGAGACCCAGTACTTC
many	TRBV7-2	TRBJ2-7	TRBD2	CASSLGLAGPYEQYF	TGTGCCAGCAGCTTAGGTCTAGCGGGGCCCTACGAGCAGTACTTC
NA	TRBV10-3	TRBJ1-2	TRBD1	CAISEGQGSYGYTF	TGTGCCATCAGTGAGGGACAGGGAAGCTATGGCTACACCTTC
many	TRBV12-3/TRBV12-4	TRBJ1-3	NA	CASSSTGIGNTIYF	TGTGCCAGCAGCTCTACAGGGATTGGAAACACCATATATTTT
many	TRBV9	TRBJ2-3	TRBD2	CASSAGLAGGRDTQYF	TGTGCCAGCAGCGCCGGACTAGCGGGGGGGAGGGATACGCAGTATTTT
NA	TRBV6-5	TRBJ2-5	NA	CASASPTGHGGDQYF	TGTGCCAGCGCCTCCCCGACAGGGCACGGGGGGGACCAGTACTTC
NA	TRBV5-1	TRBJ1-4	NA	CASSLVGTDNEKLFF	TGCGCCAGCAGCTTGGTGGGCACAGATAATGAAAAACTGTTTTTT
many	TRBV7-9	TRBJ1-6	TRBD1	CANGQGDFNSPLHF	TGTGCCAACGGACAGGGCGACTTTAATTCACCCCTCCACTTT
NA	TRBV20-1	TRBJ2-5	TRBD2	CGASAGGGETQYF	TGCGGTGCTAGCGCGGGGGGGGGGGAGACCCAGTACTTC
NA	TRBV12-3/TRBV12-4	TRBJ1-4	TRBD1	CASSGTGDEKLFF	TGTGCCAGCAGTGGGACAGGGGATGAAAAACTGTTTTTT
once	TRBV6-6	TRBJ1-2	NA	CASSHSGTSSGYTF	TGTGCCAGCAGTCACTCAGGGACTAGCTCTGGCTACACCTTC
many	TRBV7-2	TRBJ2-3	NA	CASSPNTDTQYF	TGTGCCAGCAGCCCTAACACAGATACGCAGTATTTT
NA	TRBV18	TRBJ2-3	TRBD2	CASSPPSGRGTDTQYF	TGTGCCAGCTCACCACCGTCAGGGAGGGGCACAGATACGCAGTATTTT
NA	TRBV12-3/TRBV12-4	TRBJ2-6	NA	CASTGRTSSGANVLTF	TGTGCCAGCACCGGACGGACGAGCTCTGGGGCCAACGTCCTGACTTTC
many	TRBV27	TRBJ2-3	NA	CASSLEGFSTDTQYF	TGTGCCAGCAGTTTGGAGGGGTTTAGCACAGATACGCAGTATTTT
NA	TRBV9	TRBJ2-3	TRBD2	CASSEGGLAGGSTDTQYF	TGTGCCAGCAGCGAGGGGGGGCTAGCGGGGGGGAGCACAGATACGCAGTATTTT
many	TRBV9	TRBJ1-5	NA	CASSVGPLQGQPQHF	TGTGCCAGCAGCGTAGGGCCCCTGCAGGGTCAGCCCCAGCATTTT
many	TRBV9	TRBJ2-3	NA	CASSEEGVTDTQYF	TGTGCCAGCAGCGAGGAAGGGGTCACAGATACGCAGTATTTT
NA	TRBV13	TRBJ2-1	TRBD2	CASSFPGGRNEQFF	TGTGCCAGCAGCTTTCCGGGGGGGAGGAATGAGCAGTTCTTC
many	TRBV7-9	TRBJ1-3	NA	CASSPRPTGVTSGNTIYF	TGTGCCAGCAGCCCCCGGCCCACCGGTGTTACGTCTGGAAACACCATATATTTT
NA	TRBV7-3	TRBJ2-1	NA	CASSSTGSNEQFF	TGTGCCAGCAGCTCCACAGGGTCCAATGAGCAGTTCTTC
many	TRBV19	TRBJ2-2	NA	CASTFGANTGELFF	TGTGCCAGTACCTTTGGGGCGAACACCGGGGAGCTGTTTTTT
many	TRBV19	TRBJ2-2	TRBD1	CASSPGTGYVGELFF	TGTGCCAGTAGCCCCGGGACAGGGTATGTCGGGGAGCTGTTTTTT
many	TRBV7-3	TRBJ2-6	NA	CASSLSGGANVLTF	TGTGCCAGCAGCTTATCTGGTGGGGCCAACGTCCTGACTTTC
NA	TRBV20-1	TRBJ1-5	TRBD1	CSASPGQGAARPQHF	TGCAGTGCTAGCCCAGGACAGGGCGCCGCTCGGCCCCAGCATTTT
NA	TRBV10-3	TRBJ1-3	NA	CAISEQSQPGNTIYF	TGTGCCATCAGTGAGCAGTCCCAACCTGGGAACACCATATATTTT
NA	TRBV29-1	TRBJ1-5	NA	CASSQGGVSNQAQHF	TGCGCCAGCAGCCAAGGAGGAGTAAGCAATCAAGCCCAGCATTTT
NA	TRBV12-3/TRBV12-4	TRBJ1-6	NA	CASSDGSYSSPLHF	TGTGCCAGCAGTGACGGTTCCTATAGTTCACCCCTCCACTTT
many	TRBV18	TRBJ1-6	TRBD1	CASSPTGGFANSPLHF	TGTGCCAGCTCTCCCACAGGGGGCTTTGCGAATTCACCCCTCCACTTT
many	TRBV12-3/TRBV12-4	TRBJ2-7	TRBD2	CASSFWGGEQYF	TGTGCCAGCAGTTTCTGGGGGGGCGAGCAGTACTTC
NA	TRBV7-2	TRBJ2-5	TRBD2	CACTLAGGGETQYF	TGTGCCTGCACGTTAGCGGGGGGCGGAGAGACCCAGTACTTC
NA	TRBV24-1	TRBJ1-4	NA	CATSDPRGGEKLFF	TGTGCCACCAGTGATCCCAGGGGAGGTGAAAAACTGTTTTTT
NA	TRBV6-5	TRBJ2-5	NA	CASSYPGGGETQYF	TGTGCCAGCAGTTACCCAGGGGGGGGGGAGACCCAGTACTTC
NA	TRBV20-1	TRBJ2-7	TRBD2	CSAPGLAGSFYEQYF	TGCAGTGCCCCGGGGCTAGCGGGGTCCTTCTACGAGCAGTACTTC
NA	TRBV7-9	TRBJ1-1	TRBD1	CASSTTVTGPRNTEAFF	TGTGCCAGCAGCACGACCGTGACAGGGCCCCGGAACACTGAAGCTTTCTTT